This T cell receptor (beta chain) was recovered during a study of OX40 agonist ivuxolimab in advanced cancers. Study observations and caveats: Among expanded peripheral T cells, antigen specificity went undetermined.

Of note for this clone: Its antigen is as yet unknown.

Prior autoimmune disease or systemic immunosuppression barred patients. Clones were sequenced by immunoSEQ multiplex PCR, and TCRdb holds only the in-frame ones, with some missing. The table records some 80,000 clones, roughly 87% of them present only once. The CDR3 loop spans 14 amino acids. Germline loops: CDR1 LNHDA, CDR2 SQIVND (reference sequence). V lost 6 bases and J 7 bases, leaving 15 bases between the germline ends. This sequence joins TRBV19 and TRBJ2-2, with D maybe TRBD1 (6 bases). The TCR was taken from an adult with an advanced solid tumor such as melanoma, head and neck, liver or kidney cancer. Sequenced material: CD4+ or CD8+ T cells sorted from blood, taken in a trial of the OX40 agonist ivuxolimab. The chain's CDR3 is CASSQDSSSGELFF. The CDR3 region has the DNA TGTGCCAGTAGCCAGGACAGTTCGAGCGGGGAGCTGTTTTTT.